These T cell receptor beta chains were read from a single sample in a study of blood T cell repertoires in COVID-19. Repertoires were generated with immunoSEQ multiplex PCR, while TCRdb's copy carries only in-frame clones and drops some. The profile covers about 270,000 clones, with approximately 90% appearing a single time and roughly 1.2% taken by the ten largest. The sequenced sample was PBMCs or T cells enriched from blood (not recorded which). These receptor sequences come from a woman in her thirties or forties with acute COVID-19. Both conserved end residues are part of each CDR3. Fields, in order: V gene, J gene, D gene, clone size, CDR3 DNA, CDR3 protein. D genes are given only for firm matches. Not every row has a clone size; where given, it reads once, few, many or a size class.

>TRBV28|TRBJ2-1|TRBD1|NA
TGTGCCAGCAGTCCAAGGAAGACAGGGGGACTTTACAATGAGCAGTTCTTC
CASSPRKTGGLYNEQFF
>TRBV6-2/TRBV6-3|TRBJ2-2|TRBD2|NA
TGTGCCAGCAGTACTAGGACTAGCATGTTGGTCGGGGAGCTGTTTTTT
CASSTRTSMLVGELFF
>TRBV7-9|TRBJ1-4|NA|NA
TGTGCCAGCAGCTTCACCGGGACTGCGAATGAAAAACTGTTTTTT
CASSFTGTANEKLFF
>TRBV7-9|TRBJ2-2|NA|NA
TGTGCCAGCAGCTCCGTCAGGGGGGCGGCCGGGGAGCTGTTTTTT
CASSSVRGAAGELFF
>TRBV9|TRBJ1-2|TRBD1|NA
TGTGCCAGCAGCGTAGTTTCAGGGGGCGAAAGCTATGGCTACACCTTC
CASSVVSGGESYGYTF
>TRBV18|TRBJ2-1|TRBD1|NA
TGTGCCAGCTCAGCCGGGACAGGGGTACCCCAGCAGTTCTTC
CASSAGTGVPQQFF
>TRBV10-3|TRBJ2-7|TRBD1|NA
TGTGCCATCAGTCTCCTCGGGACAGGGGGCGGTTACGAGCAGTACTTC
CAISLLGTGGGYEQYF
>TRBV28|TRBJ1-4|TRBD1|NA
TGTGCCAGCAGCCTAACAGGGGGCTTTGAAAAACTGTTTTTT
CASSLTGGFEKLFF
>TRBV2|TRBJ2-7|NA|NA
TGTGCCAGCAGTGTACTAGATTCCTACGAGCAGTACTTC
CASSVLDSYEQYF
>TRBV24-1|TRBJ2-5|TRBD1|once
TGTGCCACCAGTGACCGAGGGACAGGGGGCGGTGAGACCCAGTACTTC
CATSDRGTGGGETQYF
>TRBV5-4|TRBJ2-1|TRBD2|NA
TGTGCCAGCAGCGGGCCAAACCTAGCGGGAGCTACCCGAGAGCAGTTCTTC
CASSGPNLAGATREQFF
>TRBV7-8|TRBJ2-1|TRBD2|NA
TGTGCCAGCGAACCGACTAGCGGGATCGATGAGCAGTTCTTC
CASEPTSGIDEQFF
>TRBV7-2|TRBJ2-1|TRBD2|NA
TGTGCCAGCAGCTTATCCCTAGCGGGAGGGCGGGAGCAGTTCTTC
CASSLSLAGGREQFF
>TRBV11-3|TRBJ1-2|TRBD1|NA
TGTGCCAGCAGCTTAGGAACAGGGGGGGACTATGGCTACACCTTC
CASSLGTGGDYGYTF
>TRBV5-1|TRBJ2-2|TRBD2|NA
TGCGCCAGCAGCCCGGGGACTAGCGGCGGGGAGCTGTTTTTT
CASSPGTSGGELFF
>TRBV7-8|TRBJ1-1|NA|NA
TGTGCCAGCAGCTTACAGGGCTGGACTGAAGCTTTCTTT
CASSLQGWTEAFF
>TRBV7-2|TRBJ2-1|TRBD2|NA
TGTGCCAGCAGCCCCGAGCTAGCGGGAGGGAACAATGAGCAGTTCTTC
CASSPELAGGNNEQFF
>TRBV27|TRBJ2-3|TRBD1|NA
TGTGCCAGCAGTCAAACCGGGACAGCCAGCGCAGATACGCAGTATTTT
CASSQTGTASADTQYF
>TRBV18|TRBJ1-5|TRBD1|NA
TGTGCCAGCTCACCTTGGGTGGCCGACAGGGGGGCCGGGCAGCCCCAGCATTTT
CASSPWVADRGAGQPQHF
>TRBV14|TRBJ2-1|TRBD2|NA
TGTGCCAGCAGCCCTAGCGGCCTTTACAATGAGCAGTTCTTC
CASSPSGLYNEQFF
>TRBV5-6|TRBJ2-1|NA|NA
TGTGCCAGCAGCCTCGAACGAGAGGACTACAATGAGCAGTTCTTC
CASSLEREDYNEQFF
>TRBV2|TRBJ2-2|TRBD2|few
TGTGCCAGTGGGACTAGCGGGACGAGAACCGGGGAGCTGTTTTTT
CASGTSGTRTGELFF
>TRBV3-1/TRBV3-2|TRBJ2-5|NA|NA
TGTGCCAGCAGCCAAGTTGATAGCGGAGAGAGAGAGACCCAGTACTTC
CASSQVDSGERETQYF
>TRBV7-9|TRBJ2-1|TRBD2|NA
TGTGCCAGCAGCTTAATCCCCCGGAAGCGGGAGGGGTACAATGAGCAGTTCTTC
CASSLIPRKREGYNEQFF
>TRBV7-9|TRBJ2-5|TRBD2|once
TGTGCCAGCAGCTTAGTGGCTAGCGGGAGTGAGACCCAGTACTTC
CASSLVASGSETQYF
>TRBV7-8|TRBJ1-2|NA|NA
TGTGCCAGCAGCTTCCAACAGGCCGTTGGCTACACCTTC
CASSFQQAVGYTF
>TRBV27|TRBJ2-2|NA|NA
TGTGCCAGCAGACCCCTAGGAGGAACAAACACCGGGGAGCTGTTTTTT
CASRPLGGTNTGELFF
>TRBV14|TRBJ2-3|TRBD1|NA
TGTGCCAGCAGCCTTGGGACAGGAACCACAGATACGCAGTATTTT
CASSLGTGTTDTQYF
>TRBV7-9|TRBJ2-1|NA|once
TGTGCCAGCAGCACCCTTAAGGCAGGGGCAGTCTACAATGAGCAGTTCTTC
CASSTLKAGAVYNEQFF
>TRBV7-9|TRBJ2-5|TRBD2|once
TGTGCCAGCAACGGACGATCGCGGGAGGGCCAAGAGACCCAGTACTTC
CASNGRSREGQETQYF
>TRBV29-1|TRBJ2-3|NA|NA
TGCAGCGTTGACCTACTAACAGATACGCAGTATTTT
CSVDLLTDTQYF
>TRBV2|TRBJ1-5|TRBD1|NA
TGTGCCAGCAATGGACAGGGAATGGGTCAGCCCCAGCATTTT
CASNGQGMGQPQHF
>TRBV5-1|TRBJ2-5|TRBD1|NA
TGCGCCAGCAGCTCCGTCGGACAGGGGTTGGAGACCCAGTACTTC
CASSSVGQGLETQYF
>TRBV11-2|TRBJ1-2|TRBD1|NA
TGTGCCAGCAGCATCGGGACAGGCGCAACTTATGGCTACACCTTC
CASSIGTGATYGYTF
>TRBV5-4|TRBJ1-1|TRBD1|NA
TGTGCCAGCAATACAGGGGGGAACACTGAAGCTTTCTTT
CASNTGGNTEAFF
>TRBV15|TRBJ1-2|TRBD1|NA
TGTGCCACCAGCGCTGGGACAGCCTCTCGCACTGGCTACACCTTC
CATSAGTASRTGYTF
>TRBV30|TRBJ2-2|NA|few
TGTGCCTGGAGTGTGAACCGGGACGGGGAGCTGTTTTTT
CAWSVNRDGELFF
>TRBV15|TRBJ2-1|TRBD1|once
TGTGCCACCAGCAGAGATTGGGACAGGGTTATCAATGAGCAGTTCTTC
CATSRDWDRVINEQFF
>TRBV7-3|TRBJ2-7|NA|NA
TGTGCCAGCAGCTTATCTGGGGGGAGCTCCTACGAGCAGTACTTC
CASSLSGGSSYEQYF
>TRBV18|TRBJ1-2|NA|NA
TGTGCCAGCTCACCACCGGAACCAGGGGCCTTCGGCTACACCTTC
CASSPPEPGAFGYTF
>TRBV4-3|TRBJ1-2|TRBD1|NA
TGCGCCAGCAGCCAAGATCTCCCCCGGGGACAGGGCGTTTTGAATGGCTACACCTTC
CASSQDLPRGQGVLNGYTF